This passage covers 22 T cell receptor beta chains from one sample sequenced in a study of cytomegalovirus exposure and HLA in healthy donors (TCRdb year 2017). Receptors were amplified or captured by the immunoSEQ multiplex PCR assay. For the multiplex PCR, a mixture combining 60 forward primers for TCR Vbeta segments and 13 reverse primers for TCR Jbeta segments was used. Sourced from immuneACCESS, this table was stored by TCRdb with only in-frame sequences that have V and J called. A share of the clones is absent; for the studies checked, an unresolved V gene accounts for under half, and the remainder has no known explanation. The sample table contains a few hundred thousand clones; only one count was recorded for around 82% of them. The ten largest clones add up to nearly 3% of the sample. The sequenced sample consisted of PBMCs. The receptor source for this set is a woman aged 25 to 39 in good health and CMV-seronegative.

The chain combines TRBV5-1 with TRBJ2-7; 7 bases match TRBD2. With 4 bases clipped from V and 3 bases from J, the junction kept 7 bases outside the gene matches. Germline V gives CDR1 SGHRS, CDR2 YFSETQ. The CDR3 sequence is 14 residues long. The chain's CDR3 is CASSLIGLVYEQYF. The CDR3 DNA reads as TGCGCCAGCAGCCTTATTGGACTAGTCTACGAGCAGTACTTC.

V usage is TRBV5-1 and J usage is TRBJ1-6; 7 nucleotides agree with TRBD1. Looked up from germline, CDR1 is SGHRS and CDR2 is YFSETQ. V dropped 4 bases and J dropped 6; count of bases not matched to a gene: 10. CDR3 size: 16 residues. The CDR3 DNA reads TGCGCCAGCAGCCCGGGCCAGGGGGGTCTTAATTCACCCCTCCACTTT. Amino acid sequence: CASSPGQGGLNSPLHF. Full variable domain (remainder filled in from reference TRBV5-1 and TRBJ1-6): KAGVTQTPRYLIKTRGQQVTLSCSPISGHRSVSWYQQTPGQGLQFLFEYFSETQRNKGNFPGRFSGRQFSNSRSEMNVSTLELGDSALYLCASSPGQGGLNSPLHFGNGTRLTVT.

DNA for the CDR3: TGTGCCAGTAGTACCACAGGATCCGGAGAGACCCAGTACTTC. Its translation: CASSTTGSGETQYF. The V and J genes are TRBV19 and TRBJ2-5; possible D gene TRBD1, 5 bases. Germline CDR1 and CDR2: LNHDA and SQIVND (reference sequence). This CDR3 is built from 14 residues. Trimming removed 4 bases at V and 4 bases at J, with 13 bases between.

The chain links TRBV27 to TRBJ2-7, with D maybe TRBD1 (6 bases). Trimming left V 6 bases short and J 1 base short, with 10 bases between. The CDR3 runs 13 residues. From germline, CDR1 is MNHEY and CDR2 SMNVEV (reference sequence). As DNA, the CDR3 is TGTGCCAGCAGCACGGACAGTTCCTACGAGCAGTACTTC. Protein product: CASSTDSSYEQYF.

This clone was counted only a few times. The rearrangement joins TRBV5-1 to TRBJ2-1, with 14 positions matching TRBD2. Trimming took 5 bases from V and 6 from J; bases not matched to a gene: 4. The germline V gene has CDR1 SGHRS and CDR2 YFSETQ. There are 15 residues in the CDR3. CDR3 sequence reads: CASRVGLAGGNEQFF. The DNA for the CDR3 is TGCGCCAGCAGGGTCGGACTAGCGGGGGGCAATGAGCAGTTCTTC. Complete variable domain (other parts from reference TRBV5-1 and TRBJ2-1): KAGVTQTPRYLIKTRGQQVTLSCSPISGHRSVSWYQQTPGQGLQFLFEYFSETQRNKGNFPGRFSGRQFSNSRSEMNVSTLELGDSALYLCASRVGLAGGNEQFFGPGTRLTVL.

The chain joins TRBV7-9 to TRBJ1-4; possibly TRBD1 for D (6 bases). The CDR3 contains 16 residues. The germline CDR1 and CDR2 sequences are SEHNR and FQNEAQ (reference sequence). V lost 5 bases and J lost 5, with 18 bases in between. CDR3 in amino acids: CASSQVFRGSNEKLFF. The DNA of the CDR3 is TGTGCCAGCAGCCAAGTATTTAGGGGGTCCAATGAAAAACTGTTTTTT.

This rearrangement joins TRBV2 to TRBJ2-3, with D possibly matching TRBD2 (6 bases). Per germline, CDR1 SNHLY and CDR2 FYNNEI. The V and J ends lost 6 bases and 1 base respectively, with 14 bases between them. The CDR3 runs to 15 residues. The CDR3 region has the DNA TGTGCCAGCAGCTCGGTCTCGGGGGGCACAGATACGCAGTATTTT. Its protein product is CASSSVSGGTDTQYF.

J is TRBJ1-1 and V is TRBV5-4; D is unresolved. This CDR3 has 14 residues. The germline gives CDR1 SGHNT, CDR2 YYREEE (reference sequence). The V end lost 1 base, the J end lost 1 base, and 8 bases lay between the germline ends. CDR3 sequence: CASSLTPRNTEAFF. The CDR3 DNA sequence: TGTGCCAGCAGCTTGACCCCGAGGAACACTGAAGCTTTCTTT.

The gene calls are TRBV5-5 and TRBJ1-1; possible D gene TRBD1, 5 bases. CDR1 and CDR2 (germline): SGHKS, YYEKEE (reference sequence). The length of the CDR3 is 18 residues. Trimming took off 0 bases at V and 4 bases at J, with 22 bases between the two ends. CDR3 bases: TGTGCCAGCAGCTTGGCCGCAGGGAGGAGTAGAGGGGCCACTGAAGCTTTCTTT. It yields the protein CASSLAAGRSRGATEAFF.

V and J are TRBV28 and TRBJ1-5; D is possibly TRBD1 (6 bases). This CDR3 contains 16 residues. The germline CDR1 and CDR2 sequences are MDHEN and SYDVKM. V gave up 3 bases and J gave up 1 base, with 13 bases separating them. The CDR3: CASSFMRGASNQPQHF. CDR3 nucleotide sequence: TGTGCCAGCAGTTTCATGCGGGGGGCCAGCAATCAGCCCCAGCATTTT.

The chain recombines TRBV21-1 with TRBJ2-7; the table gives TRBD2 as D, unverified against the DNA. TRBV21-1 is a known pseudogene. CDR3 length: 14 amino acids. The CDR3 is CAIMGLAGSREQYF. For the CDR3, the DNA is TGTGCCATCATGGGACTAGCGGGCTCTCGCGAGCAGTACTTC.

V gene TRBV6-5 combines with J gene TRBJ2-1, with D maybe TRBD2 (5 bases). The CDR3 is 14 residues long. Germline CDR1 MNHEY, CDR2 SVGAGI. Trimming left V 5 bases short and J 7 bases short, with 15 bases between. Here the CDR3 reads CASSGPGTGNEQFF. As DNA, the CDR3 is TGTGCCAGCAGTGGGCCGGGAACGGGAAATGAGCAGTTCTTC.

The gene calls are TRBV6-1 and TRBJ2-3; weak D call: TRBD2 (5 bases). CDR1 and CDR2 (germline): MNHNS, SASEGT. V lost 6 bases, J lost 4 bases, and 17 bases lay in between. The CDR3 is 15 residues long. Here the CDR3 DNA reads TGTGCCAGCAGATTTGGCGGGTCTAAGGCAGATACGCAGTATTTT. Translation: CASRFGGSKADTQYF.

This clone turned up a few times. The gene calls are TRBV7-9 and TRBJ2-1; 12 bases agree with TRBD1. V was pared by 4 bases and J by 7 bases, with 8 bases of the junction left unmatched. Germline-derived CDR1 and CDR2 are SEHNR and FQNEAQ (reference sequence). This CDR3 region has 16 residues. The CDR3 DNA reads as TGTGCCAGCAGCTATAGGGGACAGGGGGCCGAAAATGAGCAGTTCTTC. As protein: CASSYRGQGAENEQFF.

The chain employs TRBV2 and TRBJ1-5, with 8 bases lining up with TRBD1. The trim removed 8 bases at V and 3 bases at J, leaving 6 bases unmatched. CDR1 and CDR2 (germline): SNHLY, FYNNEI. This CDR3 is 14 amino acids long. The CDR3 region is CASDRGQVNQPQHF. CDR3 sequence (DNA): TGTGCCAGCGATCGGGGACAGGTCAATCAGCCCCAGCATTTT.

The DNA for the CDR3 is TGTGCCAGCAGTTTCTCCGGGGAGCTGTTTTTT. It specifies CASSFSGELFF. The V call is TRBV6-6, the J call TRBJ2-2; D not certain. V lost 4 bases and J 6 bases, leaving 3 bases between the germline ends. Germline CDR1 is MNHNY and CDR2 is SVGAGI (reference sequence). The CDR3 spans 11 residues.

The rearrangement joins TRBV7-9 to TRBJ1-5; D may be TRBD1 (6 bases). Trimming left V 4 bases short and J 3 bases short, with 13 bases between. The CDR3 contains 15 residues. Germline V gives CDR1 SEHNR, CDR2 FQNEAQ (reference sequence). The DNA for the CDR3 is TGTGCCAGCAGCTCAACGGACAGAGTCAATCAGCCCCAGCATTTT. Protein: CASSSTDRVNQPQHF. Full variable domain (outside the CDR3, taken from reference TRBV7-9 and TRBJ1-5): DTGVSQNPRHKITKRGQNVTFRCDPISEHNRLYWYRQTLGQGPEFLTYFQNEAQLEKSRLLSDRFSAERPKGSFSTLEIQRTEQGDSAMYLCASSSTDRVNQPQHFGDGTRLSIL.

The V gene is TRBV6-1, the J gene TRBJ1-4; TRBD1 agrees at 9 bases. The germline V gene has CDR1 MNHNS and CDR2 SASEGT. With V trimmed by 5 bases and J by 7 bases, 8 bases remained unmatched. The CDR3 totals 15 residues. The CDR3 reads CASSNSGTGSEKLFF. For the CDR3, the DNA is TGTGCCAGCAGTAATTCCGGGACAGGGTCTGAAAAACTGTTTTTT.

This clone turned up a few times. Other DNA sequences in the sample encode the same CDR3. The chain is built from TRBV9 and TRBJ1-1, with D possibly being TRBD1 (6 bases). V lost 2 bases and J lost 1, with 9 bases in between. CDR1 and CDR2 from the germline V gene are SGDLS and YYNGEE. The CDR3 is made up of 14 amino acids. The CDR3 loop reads CASSVTGWNTEAFF. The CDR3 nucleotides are TGTGCCAGCAGCGTCACAGGGTGGAACACTGAAGCTTTCTTT. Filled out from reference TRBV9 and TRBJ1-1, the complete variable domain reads DSGVTQTPKHLITATGQRVTLRCSPRSGDLSVYWYQQSLDQGLQFLIQYYNGEERAKGNILERFSAQQFPDLHSELNLSSLELGDSALYFCASSVTGWNTEAFFGQGTRLTVV.

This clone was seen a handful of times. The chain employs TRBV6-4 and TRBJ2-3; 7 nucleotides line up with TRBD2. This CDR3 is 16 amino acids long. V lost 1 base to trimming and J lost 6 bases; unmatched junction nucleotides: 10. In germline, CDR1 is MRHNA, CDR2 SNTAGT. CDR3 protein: CASSDWEGTGVDTQYF. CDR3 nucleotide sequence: TGTGCCAGCAGTGACTGGGAGGGCACTGGAGTGGATACGCAGTATTTT.

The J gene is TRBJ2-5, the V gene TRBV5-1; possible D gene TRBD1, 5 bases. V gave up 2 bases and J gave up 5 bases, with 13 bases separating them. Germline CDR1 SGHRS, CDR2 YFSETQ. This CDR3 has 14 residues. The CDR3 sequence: CASSFSAGPETQYF. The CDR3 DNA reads TGCGCCAGCAGCTTTTCTGCAGGGCCCGAGACCCAGTACTTC.

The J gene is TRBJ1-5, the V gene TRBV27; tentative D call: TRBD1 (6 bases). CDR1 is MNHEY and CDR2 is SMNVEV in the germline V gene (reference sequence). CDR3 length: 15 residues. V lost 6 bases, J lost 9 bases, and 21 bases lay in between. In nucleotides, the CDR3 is TGTGCCAGCAGCGACGCGGGCAGGGGCAGGGGGCCCCAGCATTTT. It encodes CASSDAGRGRGPQHF.